The T cell receptor beta chain under discussion was sequenced for a study of Ad26.COV2.S vaccination and SARS-CoV-2 variants. Germline V CDR1 and CDR2: SQVTM, ANQGSEA. V was trimmed by 6 bases and J by 2 bases, leaving 10 bases between them. The CDR3 consists of 12 residues. The sample's treatment: roughly 18 received Ad26.COV2.S at low or high dose, single or two shots; five or six received placebo; per-sample allocation not given. After the first vaccine or placebo injection, samples were drawn on day 63. Boston provided a donor who was an adult aged 18-55 years. As its vector, the vaccine had Ad26, which expressed Wuhan-strain SARS-CoV-2 spike. The table came from immunoSEQ multiplex PCR; TCRdb's copy has only in-frame clones and leaves some out. The sample includes roughly 300,000 clones, about 87% of them seen just once.

This receptor was identified in a person aged 18-65 years who received the Ad26.COV2.S COVID-19 vaccine or a placebo. This rearrangement joins TRBV29-1 to TRBJ1-1; D is undetermined. Sequenced material: peripheral blood, taken in a trial of Ad26.COV2.S vaccine versus placebo. The CDR3 spells CSVMDLNTEAFF. CDR3 sequence (DNA): TGCAGCGTCATGGATCTTAACACTGAAGCTTTCTTT. The full variable domain, in which reference TRBV29-1 and TRBJ1-1 provide the parts outside the CDR3, is SAVISQKPSRDICQRGTSLTIQCQVDSQVTMMFWYRQQPGQSLTLIATANQGSEATYESGFVIDKFPISRPNLTFSTLTVSNMSPEDSSIYLCSVMDLNTEAFFGQGTRLTVV.